Following are 7 T cell receptor beta chains from one sample sequenced in a study of regulatory T cells in long-lasting Graves disease. The authors built TCR beta libraries using iRepertoire HTBI primers and Arm-PCR of CDR3 regions. TCRdb re-derived calls from the multiplex PCR reads in MiXCR, one entry per CDR3 protein. The table shows 400,000 to 500,000 distinct CDR3 sequences, with around 14% occurring only once. The time point denotes: newly diagnosed GD, antithyroid drugs for less than 3 months. The TCR library used RNA extracted from PBMCs. These data were also filed under a second study, of T cells in Graves' hyperthyroidism and ophthalmopathy.

The material was peripheral blood mononuclear cells (PBMCs), obtained at new diagnosis, from a patient treated with antithyroid drugs. These receptors all come from a woman younger than 45 with Graves disease.

This clonotype occurred many times. The gene calls are TRBV20-1 and TRBJ2-7; D remains ambiguous. CDR3 size: 13 residues. Germline V gives CDR1 DFQATT, CDR2 SNEGSKA (reference sequence). V was trimmed by 5 bases and J by 0 bases, leaving 11 bases between them. CDR3 nucleotides: TGCAGTGCTCTCCCCGGTAGCTCCTACGAGCAGTACTTC. It translates to CSALPGSSYEQYF.

This clonotype was seen repeatedly, ten times or more. The chain recombines TRBV6-1 with TRBJ2-7, with 8 positions matching TRBD2. CDR3 length equals 14 residues. Germline V CDR1 and CDR2: MNHNS, SASEGT. V dropped 6 bases and J dropped 7; count of bases not matched to a gene: 11. The CDR3 loop reads CASSPPGLAREQYF. The DNA of the CDR3 is TGTGCCAGCAGCCCACCCGGACTAGCAAGGGAGCAGTACTTC.

As regards this clonotype: This may be a read error, as it is one base from a much larger clone. The conserved closing phenylalanine or tryptophan is absent in this CDR3, likely reflecting a read error. The chain joins TRBV12-3 or TRBV12-4 to TRBJ1-2, with 9 bases identical to TRBD1. Unmatched junction bases numbered 2, after V lost 1 base and J lost 8 bases. The CDR3 runs 13 residues. The CDR3 DNA reads TGTGCCAGCAGTTTAGGGGACAGGGCCGGCTACACCCTC. This encodes CASSLGDRAGYTL.

This clonotype was observed at least ten times. The J gene is TRBJ2-5, the V gene TRBV28; 8 nucleotides line up with TRBD1. The CDR3 length is 15 residues. Trimming at V came to 4 bases and at J to 2 bases, leaving 6 bases not matched to a gene. Germline CDR1 reads MDHEN; CDR2 reads SYDVKM. CDR3 sequence reads: CASSSSGGGQETQYF. In DNA, the CDR3 is TGTGCCAGCAGTTCCTCAGGGGGCGGTCAAGAGACCCAGTACTTC.

The chain links TRBV25-1 to TRBJ2-3; either TRBD1 or TRBD2 may fit D (5 bases each). The CDR3 is 14 amino acids. Germline V gives CDR1 MGHDK, CDR2 SYGVNS. V lost 3 bases, J lost 7 bases, and 14 bases lay in between. This CDR3 is CASSDSGTAYTQYF. Here the CDR3 DNA reads TGTGCCAGCAGTGACTCCGGGACCGCCTATACGCAGTATTTT.

As regards this clonotype: This may be a read error: a much more frequent sequence differs by one nucleotide. This chain joins TRBV2 and TRBJ2-7; possible D gene TRBD1, 5 bases. The DNA end is a closer match to TRBJ2-5, so the J assignment may be wrong. CDR1 is SNHLY and CDR2 is FYNNEI in the germline V gene. The CDR3 runs to 11 residues. DNA for the CDR3: TGTGCCAGCAGTTACACAGGGACCCAGTACTTC. It encodes CASSYTGTQYF.

The chain is built from TRBV12-3 or TRBV12-4 and TRBJ1-1; 10 bases fit TRBD1. This CDR3 has 12 residues. The junction had 3 bases not matched to a gene; V was cut back by 7 bases and J by 7 bases. The CDR3 is CASTWTGGEAFF. In DNA form, the CDR3 reads TGTGCCAGCACCTGGACAGGGGGTGAAGCTTTCTTT.